These 25 T cell receptor beta chains were all obtained from the same sample, sequenced in a study of cytotoxic CD8 clonotypes in ibrutinib-treated CLL. Profiling relied on immunoSEQ multiplex PCR, and the TCRdb table lists in-frame clones only, not all of them. The sample comprises 160,000 or so clones, about 88% of which are singletons, and approximately 3% rests with the top ten. The sequences come from PBMCs, collected at disease progression, from a patient treated with ibrutinib. The origin of the receptors is a human donor with chronic lymphocytic leukemia.

The V call is TRBV28, the J call TRBJ2-7; D perhaps matches TRBD2 (6 bases). CDR1 and CDR2 (germline): MDHEN, SYDVKM. The V gene lost 6 bases and the J gene lost 3 bases, with 15 bases spanning the gap. The CDR3 extends over 14 amino acids. The CDR3 is CASRGGGSLYEQYF. CDR3 bases: TGTGCCAGCAGGGGCGGAGGGTCCCTCTACGAGCAGTACTTC.

The chain carries TRBV5-1 and TRBJ1-2; maybe TRBD1 (6 bases). Trimming took 6 bases from V and 1 from J, leaving 22 bases between them. The germline CDR1 and CDR2 sequences are SGHRS and YFSETQ. The CDR3 consists of 17 residues. CDR3 residues: CASNTKPGGAYNYGYTF. The CDR3 bases are TGCGCCAGCAACACGAAACCTGGGGGGGCCTATAACTATGGCTACACCTTC.

V usage is TRBV19 and J usage is TRBJ2-5; 8 bases are shared with TRBD2. Germline trimming cut 6 bases from V and 4 bases from J; bases unmatched to any gene: 1. This CDR3 has 12 amino acids. The V gene's germline CDR1 is LNHDA and CDR2 SQIVND (reference sequence). The CDR3 reads CASRAGAETQYF. The CDR3 DNA reads TGTGCCAGTAGAGCGGGGGCAGAGACCCAGTACTTC. The entire variable domain, with the rest obtained from reference TRBV19 and TRBJ2-5, is as follows: DGGITQSPKYLFRKEGQNVTLSCEQNLNHDAMYWYRQDPGQGLRLIYYSQIVNDFQKGDIAEGYSVSREKKESFPLTVTSAQKNPTAFYLCASRAGAETQYFGPGTRLLVL.

This chain connects TRBV6-1 to TRBJ2-5; TRBD1 might be the D (6 bases). Per germline, CDR1 MNHNS and CDR2 SASEGT. The CDR3 covers 15 residues. V dropped 6 bases and J dropped 5 bases, with 19 bases sitting between them. The CDR3 sequence: CASRSPGQERETQYF. CDR3 nucleotides: TGTGCCAGCAGGTCACCGGGACAAGAAAGGGAGACCCAGTACTTC.

This chain links TRBV7-6 with TRBJ2-2; 9 nucleotides line up with TRBD1. The germline gives CDR1 SGHVS, CDR2 FNYEAQ. The CDR3 is 16 amino acids. With V trimmed by 5 bases and J by 6 bases, 10 bases remained unmatched. The CDR3 DNA is TGTGCCAGCAGCCCAGGGACAGGGTATTTTCCCGGGGAGCTGTTTTTT. Encoded protein: CASSPGTGYFPGELFF.

The chain uses TRBV7-3 and TRBJ2-3; D is perhaps TRBD2 (5 bases). Per germline, CDR1 SGHTA and CDR2 FQGTGA. The V end was cut by 0 bases, the J end by 2 bases, with 15 bases between. This CDR3 has 17 residues. CDR3 in DNA: TGTGCCAGCAGCTTAACGTTAAGCGGTACCAACACAGATACGCAGTATTTT. It specifies CASSLTLSGTNTDTQYF.

The chain carries TRBV4-1 and TRBJ2-5; the match to TRBD2 covers 8 bases. V shed 3 bases and J 0 bases; nucleotides not matched to a gene: 9. The CDR3 contains 17 residues. Germline CDR1 and CDR2: MGHRA and YSYEKL. The CDR3 loop is CASSHPGGGLNQETQYF. The CDR3 DNA is TGCGCCAGCAGCCACCCGGGGGGGGGACTAAACCAAGAGACCCAGTACTTC.

This chain connects TRBV7-2 to TRBJ1-3; TRBD1 matches at 9 bases. CDR3 length: 16 residues. The V segment lost 4 bases and the J segment 8 bases; nucleotides outside the gene matches: 12. CDR1 and CDR2 from the germline V gene are SGHTA and FQGNSA. This CDR3 reads CASSSKGGTGSDTIYF. The CDR3 bases are TGTGCCAGCAGCTCAAAAGGGGGGACAGGGTCAGACACCATATATTTT.

This chain links TRBV18 with TRBJ1-1; no clear D. V was pared by 0 bases and J by 1 base, with 12 bases between. CDR3 length: 16 amino acids. CDR1 and CDR2 from the germline V gene are KGHSH and LQKENI. The CDR3 loop reads CASSPPGRGSNTEAFF. CDR3 nucleotides: TGTGCCAGCTCACCACCGGGTCGGGGTTCGAACACTGAAGCTTTCTTT.

The CDR3 loop reads CASRLAGRNNEQFF. The DNA for the CDR3 is TGTGCCAGCAGACTAGCGGGAAGAAACAATGAGCAGTTCTTC. The rearrangement uses TRBV25-1 and TRBJ2-1; 10 bases fit TRBD2. The germline gives CDR1 MGHDK, CDR2 SYGVNS. The CDR3 has 14 residues. V shed 6 bases, J shed 5 bases, and the junction held 4 bases outside the gene matches. The whole variable domain, remainder taken from reference TRBV25-1 and TRBJ2-1, is EADIYQTPRYLVIGTGKKITLECSQTMGHDKMYWYQQDPGMELHLIHYSYGVNSTEKGDLSSESTVSRIRTEHFPLTLESARPSHTSQYLCASRLAGRNNEQFFGPGTRLTVL.

The chain recombines TRBV18 with TRBJ2-1, with TRBD2 matching over 12 bases. Germline V gene data show CDR1 as KGHSH and CDR2 as LQKENI. The CDR3 is made up of 14 amino acids. The ends lost 3 bases at V and 12 bases at J; junction bases unmatched: 6. CDR3 protein: CASSPVPTSGGQFF. For the CDR3, the DNA is TGTGCCAGCTCACCCGTTCCGACTAGCGGGGGGCAGTTCTTC. The full variable domain, its missing parts supplied by reference TRBV18 and TRBJ2-1, is NAGVMQNPRHLVRRRGQEARLRCSPMKGHSHVYWYRQLPEEGLKFMVYLQKENIIDESGMPKERFSAEFPKEGPSILRIQQVVRGDSAAYFCASSPVPTSGGQFFGPGTRLTVL.

The chain links TRBV18 to TRBJ1-5; D is undetermined. Germline CDR1 and CDR2: KGHSH and LQKENI. Deletions cut 1 base from V and 5 bases from J, with 9 bases between. This CDR3 has 14 amino acids. CDR3 sequence reads: CASSPQVGDQPQHF. CDR3 bases: TGTGCCAGCTCACCACAGGTGGGAGATCAGCCCCAGCATTTT.

V usage is TRBV2 and J usage is TRBJ1-1, with no clear D. The CDR3 length is 13 residues. The V end lost 7 bases, the J end lost 2 bases, and 11 bases lay between the germline ends. The germline V gene encodes CDR1 SNHLY and CDR2 FYNNEI. This chain's CDR3 is CASMWFGNTEAFF. DNA of the CDR3: TGTGCCAGCATGTGGTTCGGAAACACTGAAGCTTTCTTT.

The DNA for the CDR3 is TGTGCCGGGGGGGTAGCGGGAGGCCCCTACGAGCAGTACTTC. It is translated as CAGGVAGGPYEQYF. The chain has TRBV2 and TRBJ2-7; 10 bases line up with TRBD2. Per germline, CDR1 SNHLY and CDR2 FYNNEI. The CDR3 extends over 14 amino acids. V shed 11 bases and J 2 bases; nucleotides not matched to a gene: 9.

This chain joins TRBV11-1 and TRBJ2-7; TRBD1 matches at 9 bases. The germline CDR1 and CDR2 sequences are SGHAT and FQDESV (reference sequence). Trimming cost V 9 bases and J 2 bases; bases outside gene matches: 14. The length of the CDR3 is 16 residues. The CDR3 DNA is TGTGCCAGTGTGTTTGGGCCGGGACAGGGAACCTACGAGCAGTACTTC. It codes for CASVFGPGQGTYEQYF. The full variable domain, its missing parts supplied by reference TRBV11-1 and TRBJ2-7, is EAEVAQSPRYKITEKSQAVAFWCDPISGHATLYWYRQILGQGPELLVQFQDESVVDDSQLPKDRFSAERLKGVDSTLKIQPAELGDSAMYLCASVFGPGQGTYEQYFGPGTRLTVT.

V usage is TRBV19 and J usage is TRBJ2-5, with unresolved D. The V end was cut by 7 bases, the J end by 4 bases, with 13 bases between. The CDR3 length is 13 residues. The V gene's germline CDR1 is LNHDA and CDR2 SQIVND (reference sequence). CDR3 DNA sequence: TGTGCCAGTACTAGGACGAGAGGAGAGACCCAGTACTTC. Translating it yields CASTRTRGETQYF.

In this sample, this clone turned up a few times. The junction does not match germline at one end; this may be a read error. The chain recombines TRBV19 with TRBJ2-7; the match to TRBD2 covers 10 bases. Germline V gene lookup returns CDR1 LNHDA and CDR2 SQIVND (reference sequence). CDR3 length equals 16 residues. In DNA form, the CDR3 reads TGTGCCAGCAGTACCACGGGACTAGCGTATTCCTACGAGCAGTACTTC. It translates to CASSTTGLAYSYEQYF. Combining the CDR3 with reference TRBV19 and TRBJ2-7 gives the whole variable domain DGGITQSPKYLFRKEGQNVTLSCEQNLNHDAMYWYRQDPGQGLRLIYYSQIVNDFQKGDIAEGYSVSREKKESFPLTVTSAQKNPTAFYLCASSTTGLAYSYEQYFGPGTRLTVT.

This clone was detected only a few times. The V call is TRBV10-3, the J call TRBJ2-7, with 10 bases identical to TRBD1. The CDR3 has 19 amino acids. Per the germline V gene, CDR1 is ENHRY and CDR2 is SYGVKD. V shed 3 bases and J 2 bases; nucleotides not matched to a gene: 16. The CDR3 is CAISERQGARSGYAYEQYF. DNA for the CDR3: TGTGCCATCAGTGAAAGACAGGGGGCCAGAAGCGGGTACGCCTACGAGCAGTACTTC.

CDR3 sequence reads: CASSRVLTSINTEAFF. In nucleotides, the CDR3 is TGTGCCAGCAGTCGTGTCTTAACCTCAATTAACACTGAAGCTTTCTTT. The chain links TRBV28 to TRBJ1-1; no clear D gene. V lost 5 bases to trimming and J lost 2 bases, with 18 bases between them. Germline lookup yields CDR1 MDHEN and CDR2 SYDVKM. The CDR3 sequence is 16 residues long.

The gene calls are TRBV5-4 and TRBJ2-1; 10 bases line up with TRBD2. This CDR3 has 17 amino acids. Losses at the gene ends were 0 bases for V and 0 bases for J; bases not matched to a gene: 3. Germline V gene data show CDR1 as SGHNT and CDR2 as YYREEE (reference sequence). The CDR3 DNA sequence: TGTGCCAGCAGCTTGGGACTAGCGGGCAACTCCTACAATGAGCAGTTCTTC. Translating it yields CASSLGLAGNSYNEQFF.

The chain couples TRBV10-3 to TRBJ2-7; D is uncertain. The CDR3 spans 11 residues. Germline V CDR1 and CDR2: ENHRY, SYGVKD. V was pared by 11 bases and J by 5 bases, with 13 bases between. CDR3 nucleotide sequence: TGTGCCTCCCGATCCCCCAACGAGCAGTACTTC. Amino acids: CASRSPNEQYF.

The chain is built from TRBV4-1 and TRBJ2-5, with 7 bases lining up with TRBD1. From germline, CDR1 is MGHRA and CDR2 YSYEKL. This CDR3 comprises 17 residues. The V and J ends lost 4 bases and 1 base, in that order; junction bases with no gene match: 12. CDR3 residues: CASSPKSLRTGQETQYF. The CDR3 nucleotides are TGCGCCAGCAGCCCGAAGTCGTTAAGGACAGGCCAAGAGACCCAGTACTTC.

The V gene is TRBV5-1, the J gene TRBJ1-4, with 7 bases fitting TRBD1. CDR1 is SGHRS, CDR2 YFSETQ, per germline. With 1 base clipped from V and 5 bases from J, the junction kept 14 bases outside the gene matches. There are 18 residues in the CDR3. This CDR3 is CASSLTTQAGTANEKLFF. The CDR3 DNA reads TGCGCCAGCAGCTTGACCACCCAGGCCGGGACAGCAAATGAAAAACTGTTTTTT.

The chain links TRBV9 to TRBJ1-2; 8 bases are shared with TRBD1. CDR1 is SGDLS and CDR2 is YYNGEE in the germline V gene. This CDR3 region has 14 residues. After removal of 3 bases from V and 4 bases from J, the junction contained 5 bases not matched to a gene. The CDR3 DNA follows: TGTGCCAGCAGCGCAGACAGGGGCGTCTATGGCTACACCTTC. It yields the protein CASSADRGVYGYTF.

The CDR3 DNA is TGTGCCAGCACCGGTGAAGCTTTCTTT. It translates to CASTGEAFF. The chain employs TRBV2 and TRBJ1-1, with no clear D. Looked up from germline, CDR1 is SNHLY and CDR2 is FYNNEI. This CDR3 spans 9 amino acids. Trimming pared 7 bases from V and 7 bases from J, leaving 4 bases between.